This TCR beta chain was captured by sequencing in a study of T cell changes during pregnancy in multiple sclerosis. TCRdb keeps only in-frame clones here, not all; method: immunoSEQ multiplex PCR. The sample shows fewer than 75,000 clones, more than 85% of them seen only once. Germline V CDR1 and CDR2: SGHDT, YYEEEE. The CDR3 sequence is 16 residues long. J gave up 2 bases and V 0 bases, and 6 bases lay outside the gene matches. The specimen comprised peripheral blood, sampled in the first trimester of pregnancy. The receptor's source is a female donor with multiple sclerosis, enrolled in a pregnancy study. J is TRBJ2-3 and V is TRBV5-6; 7 bases are a match to TRBD2. In nucleotides, the CDR3 is TGTGCCAGCAGCTTGGTGGGAGCGGGGAACACAGATACGCAGTATTTT. Residues: CASSLVGAGNTDTQYF.